This entry describes one T cell receptor beta chain. The PCR made use of 60 Vbeta and 13 Jbeta primers. This table comes from immunoSEQ multiplex PCR, and its TCRdb copy is limited to in-frame clones, with some not included. The sample has about 140,000 clones; roughly 73% are singletons. This sample stems from a study of cytomegalovirus exposure and HLA in healthy donors. Germline loops: CDR1 SEHNR, CDR2 FQNEAQ (reference sequence). The V end lost 1 base, the J end lost 0 bases, and 10 bases lay between the germline ends. The CDR3 has 16 residues. Sample: PBMCs. The J gene is TRBJ1-5, the V gene TRBV7-9, with D possibly matching TRBD1 (5 bases). The receptor was isolated from a female donor in good health and CMV-seronegative. The CDR3 DNA reads as TGTGCCAGCAGCTTAGGGGGCGGGGGTAGCAATCAGCCCCAGCATTTT. This encodes CASSLGGGGSNQPQHF.